These T cell receptor beta chains were read from a single sample in a study of shared T cell receptors in the human thymus. TCRdb's table, derived via immunoSEQ multiplex PCR, lists solely in-frame clones and lacks some. The table shows about 540,000 clones, with 70% to 80% occurring only once. This same sample was also part of a study on human thymus T cells.

The sequenced sample was thymocytes. The receptors were gathered from a boy younger than two with a congenital heart defect. Both conserved end residues are part of each CDR3. The order of the fields is D gene, V gene, clone size, J gene, CDR3 DNA, CDR3 protein. A D gene is named only where the DNA matches it firmly. Expanded clones are given a class, and other clones once, few, many or no size at all.

TRBD1	TRBV4-2	.	TRBJ2-3	TGTGCCAGCAGCCAAGATGGTAGACAGGGGTTAGCAGATACGCAGTATTTT	CASSQDGRQGLADTQYF
.	TRBV10-2	few	TRBJ1-2	TGCGCCAGCAACAGACAGAACTATGGCTACACCTTC	CASNRQNYGYTF
.	TRBV11-2	.	TRBJ1-2	TGTGCCAGCAGCTTAGAAGTGGAACTCTGGGGCCGCAAGACGAGCTATGGCTACACCTTC	CASSLEVELWGRKTSYGYTF
TRBD1	TRBV18	.	TRBJ2-1	TGTGCCAGCTCACCACAGGGACAGGGTACCTACAATGAGCAGTTCTTC	CASSPQGQGTYNEQFF
.	TRBV6-1	.	TRBJ2-3	TGTGCCAGCAGTTGGAGTGTCAGCACAGATACGCAGTATTTT	CASSWSVSTDTQYF
TRBD2	TRBV7-6	.	TRBJ2-1	TGTGCCAGCAGCTTAGCCTCGGCGGGAGTTGACAATGAGCAGTTCTTC	CASSLASAGVDNEQFF
TRBD1	TRBV7-9	.	TRBJ1-5	TGTGCCAGCAGCTTAGCACAGGGGCATCAGCCCCAGCATTTT	CASSLAQGHQPQHF
.	TRBV28	.	TRBJ2-7	TGTGCCAGCAGTTCACAGTTCTCCCACGAGCAGTACTTC	CASSSQFSHEQYF
TRBD2	TRBV11-3	.	TRBJ2-7	TGTGCCAGCAGCTCCCAGGGTAGCGGGAGCTCCTACGAGCAGTACTTC	CASSSQGSGSSYEQYF
TRBD2	TRBV6-1	.	TRBJ2-7	TGTGCCAGCAGTGGGAGGGCGAAGCTAGCGGGTGTCTACGAGCAGTACTTC	CASSGRAKLAGVYEQYF
.	TRBV10-2	.	TRBJ2-7	TGCGCCAGCAGTCGAGGGATCCTACAGGGGGGGCACTACGAGCAGTACTTC	CASSRGILQGGHYEQYF
TRBD1	TRBV4-2	.	TRBJ2-2	TGTGCCAGCAGCCATCCCGACAGGGAACTCGGGGAGCTGTTTTTT	CASSHPDRELGELFF
.	TRBV4-3	.	TRBJ2-3	TGCGCCAGCAGTCCAAGAAGGGGGAGCACAGATACGCAGTATTTT	CASSPRRGSTDTQYF
.	TRBV2	.	TRBJ1-1	TGTGCCAGCAGGGGGGACAAGGGGAACACTGAAGCTTTCTTT	CASRGDKGNTEAFF